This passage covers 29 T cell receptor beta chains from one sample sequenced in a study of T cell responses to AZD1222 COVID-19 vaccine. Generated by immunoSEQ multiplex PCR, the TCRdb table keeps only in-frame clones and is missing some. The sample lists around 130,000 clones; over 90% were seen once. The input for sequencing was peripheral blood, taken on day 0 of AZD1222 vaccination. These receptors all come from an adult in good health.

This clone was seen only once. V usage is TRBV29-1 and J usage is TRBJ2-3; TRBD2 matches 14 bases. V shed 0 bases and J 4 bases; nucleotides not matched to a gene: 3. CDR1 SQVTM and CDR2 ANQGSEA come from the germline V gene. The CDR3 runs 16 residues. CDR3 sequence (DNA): TGCAGCGTTGAAGAGACGGGACTAGCGGGAGCAGATACGCAGTATTTT. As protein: CSVEETGLAGADTQYF.

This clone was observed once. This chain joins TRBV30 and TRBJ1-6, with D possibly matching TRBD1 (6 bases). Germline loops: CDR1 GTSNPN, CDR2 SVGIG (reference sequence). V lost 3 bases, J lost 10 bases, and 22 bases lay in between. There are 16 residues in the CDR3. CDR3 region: CAWSQVGTGLKSPLHF. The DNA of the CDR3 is TGTGCCTGGAGCCAAGTAGGTACAGGGCTGAAGTCACCCCTCCACTTT.

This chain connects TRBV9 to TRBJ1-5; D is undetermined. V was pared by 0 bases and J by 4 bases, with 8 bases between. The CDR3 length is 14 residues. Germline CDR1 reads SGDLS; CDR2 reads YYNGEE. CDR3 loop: CASSVGPANQPQHF. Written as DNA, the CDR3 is TGTGCCAGCAGCGTAGGGCCAGCTAATCAGCCCCAGCATTTT.

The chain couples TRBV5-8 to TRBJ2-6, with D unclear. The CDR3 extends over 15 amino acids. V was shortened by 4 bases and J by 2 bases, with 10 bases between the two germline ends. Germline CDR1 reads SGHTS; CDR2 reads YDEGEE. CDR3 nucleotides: TGTGCCAGCAGCCCCCGTCGGACTGGGGCCAACGTCCTGACTTTC. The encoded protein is CASSPRRTGANVLTF.

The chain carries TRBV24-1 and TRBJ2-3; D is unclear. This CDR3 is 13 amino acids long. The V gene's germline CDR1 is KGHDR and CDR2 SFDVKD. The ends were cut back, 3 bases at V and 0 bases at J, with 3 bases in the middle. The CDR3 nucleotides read TGTGCCACCAGTGATCCTAGCACAGATACGCAGTATTTT. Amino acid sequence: CATSDPSTDTQYF.

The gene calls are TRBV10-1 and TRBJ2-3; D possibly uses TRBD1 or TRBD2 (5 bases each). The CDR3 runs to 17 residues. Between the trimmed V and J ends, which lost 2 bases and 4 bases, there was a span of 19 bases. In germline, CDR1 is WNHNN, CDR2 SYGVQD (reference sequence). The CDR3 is CASSEPVGVGGADTQYF. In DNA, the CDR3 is TGCGCCAGCAGTGAGCCCGTGGGGGTGGGTGGCGCAGATACGCAGTATTTT.

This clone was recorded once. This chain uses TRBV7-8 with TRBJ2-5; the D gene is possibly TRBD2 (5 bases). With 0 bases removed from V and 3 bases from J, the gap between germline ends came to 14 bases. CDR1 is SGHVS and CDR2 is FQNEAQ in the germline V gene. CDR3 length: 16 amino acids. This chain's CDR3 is CASSLAPQTNEETQYF. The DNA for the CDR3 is TGTGCCAGCAGCTTAGCGCCCCAGACTAACGAAGAGACCCAGTACTTC. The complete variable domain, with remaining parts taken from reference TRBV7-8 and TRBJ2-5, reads GAGVSQSPRYKVAKRGQDVALRCDPISGHVSLFWYQQALGQGPEFLTYFQNEAQLDKSGLPSDRFFAERPEGSVSTLKIQRTQQEDSAVYLCASSLAPQTNEETQYFGPGTRLLVL.

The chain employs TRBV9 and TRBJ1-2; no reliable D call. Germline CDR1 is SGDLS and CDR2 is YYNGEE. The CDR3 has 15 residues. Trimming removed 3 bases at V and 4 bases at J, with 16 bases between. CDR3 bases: TGTGCCAGCAGCGAGCGACACCACGAACTCTATGGCTACACCTTC. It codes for CASSERHHELYGYTF.

In DNA form, the CDR3 reads TGTGCCAGCAGTTACTCGTTTCACGGAAACTATGGCTACACCTTC. Amino acids: CASSYSFHGNYGYTF. The chain recombines TRBV6-5 with TRBJ1-2, with D hard to call. Germline V gene lookup returns CDR1 MNHEY and CDR2 SVGAGI. The ends were cut back, 0 bases at V and 2 bases at J, with 10 bases in the middle. CDR3 size: 15 residues.

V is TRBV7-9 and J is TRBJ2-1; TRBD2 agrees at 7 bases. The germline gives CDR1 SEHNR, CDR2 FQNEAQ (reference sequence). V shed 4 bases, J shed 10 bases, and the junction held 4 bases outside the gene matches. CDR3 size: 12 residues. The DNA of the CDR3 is TGTGCCAGCAGCTCCGGACTAGGGGAGCAGTTCTTC. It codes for CASSSGLGEQFF.

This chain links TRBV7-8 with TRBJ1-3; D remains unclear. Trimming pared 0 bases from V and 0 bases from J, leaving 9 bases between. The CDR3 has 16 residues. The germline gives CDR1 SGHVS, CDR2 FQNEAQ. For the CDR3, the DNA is TGTGCCAGCAGCTTAGCGATGGTGTACTCTGGAAACACCATATATTTT. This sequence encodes CASSLAMVYSGNTIYF. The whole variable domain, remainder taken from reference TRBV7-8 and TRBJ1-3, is GAGVSQSPRYKVAKRGQDVALRCDPISGHVSLFWYQQALGQGPEFLTYFQNEAQLDKSGLPSDRFFAERPEGSVSTLKIQRTQQEDSAVYLCASSLAMVYSGNTIYFGEGSWLTVV.

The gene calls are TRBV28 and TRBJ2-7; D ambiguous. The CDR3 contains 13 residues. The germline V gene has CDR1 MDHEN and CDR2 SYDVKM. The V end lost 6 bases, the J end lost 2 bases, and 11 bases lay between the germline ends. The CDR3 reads CASRSTGTYEQYF. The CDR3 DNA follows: TGTGCCAGCAGATCGACCGGCACCTACGAGCAGTACTTC.

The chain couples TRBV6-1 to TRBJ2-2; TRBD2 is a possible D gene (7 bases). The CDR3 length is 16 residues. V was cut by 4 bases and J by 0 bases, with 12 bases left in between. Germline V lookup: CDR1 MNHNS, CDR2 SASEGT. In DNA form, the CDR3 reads TGTGCCAGCAGTGGAAGGGGGGGCTCGAACACCGGGGAGCTGTTTTTT. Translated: CASSGRGGSNTGELFF.

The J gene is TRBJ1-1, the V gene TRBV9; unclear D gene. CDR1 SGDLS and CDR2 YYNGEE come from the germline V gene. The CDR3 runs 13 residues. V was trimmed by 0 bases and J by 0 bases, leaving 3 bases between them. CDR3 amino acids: CASSVEMNTEAFF. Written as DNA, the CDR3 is TGTGCCAGCAGCGTAGAGATGAACACTGAAGCTTTCTTT.

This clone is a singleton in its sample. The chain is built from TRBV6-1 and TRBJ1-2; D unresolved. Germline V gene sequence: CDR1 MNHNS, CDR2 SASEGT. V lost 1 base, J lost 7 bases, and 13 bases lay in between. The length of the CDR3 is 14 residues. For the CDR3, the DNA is TGTGCCAGCAGTGAAGTTTCAGGCGCCGGTGGCTACACCTTC. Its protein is CASSEVSGAGGYTF.

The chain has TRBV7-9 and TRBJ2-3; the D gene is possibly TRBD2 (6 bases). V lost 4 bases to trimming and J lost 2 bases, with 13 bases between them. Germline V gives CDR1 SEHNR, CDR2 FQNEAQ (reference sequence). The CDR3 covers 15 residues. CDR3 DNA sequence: TGTGCCAGCAGCTCCGGGAGAGGTATCACAGATACGCAGTATTTT. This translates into CASSSGRGITDTQYF.

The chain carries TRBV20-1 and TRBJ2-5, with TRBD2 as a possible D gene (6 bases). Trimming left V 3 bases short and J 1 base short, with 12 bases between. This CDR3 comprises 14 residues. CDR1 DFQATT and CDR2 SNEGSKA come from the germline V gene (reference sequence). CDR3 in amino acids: CSASGGPLQETQYF. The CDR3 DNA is TGCAGTGCTAGTGGAGGGCCGCTCCAAGAGACCCAGTACTTC.

In DNA form, the CDR3 reads TGTGCCAGCATGACAGGGGGGGCCTTAGGCCGGGAGCTGTTTTTT. Translating it yields CASMTGGALGRELFF. The V and J genes are TRBV28 and TRBJ2-2; TRBD1 agrees at 9 bases. Unmatched junction bases numbered 12, after V lost 7 bases and J lost 9 bases. This CDR3 spans 15 amino acids. The germline V gene has CDR1 MDHEN and CDR2 SYDVKM.

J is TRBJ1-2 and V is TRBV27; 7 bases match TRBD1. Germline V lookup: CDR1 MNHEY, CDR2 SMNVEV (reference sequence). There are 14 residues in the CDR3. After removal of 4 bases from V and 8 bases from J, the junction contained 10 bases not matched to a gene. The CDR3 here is CASSSGRGLRGYTF. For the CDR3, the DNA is TGTGCCAGCAGTTCGGGCAGGGGGTTGAGAGGCTACACCTTC.

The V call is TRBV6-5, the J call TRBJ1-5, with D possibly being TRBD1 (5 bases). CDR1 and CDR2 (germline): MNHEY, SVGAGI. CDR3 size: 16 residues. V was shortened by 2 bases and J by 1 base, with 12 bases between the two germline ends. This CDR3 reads CASSYPRDNSNQPQHF. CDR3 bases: TGTGCCAGCAGTTACCCCAGGGATAACAGCAATCAGCCCCAGCATTTT.

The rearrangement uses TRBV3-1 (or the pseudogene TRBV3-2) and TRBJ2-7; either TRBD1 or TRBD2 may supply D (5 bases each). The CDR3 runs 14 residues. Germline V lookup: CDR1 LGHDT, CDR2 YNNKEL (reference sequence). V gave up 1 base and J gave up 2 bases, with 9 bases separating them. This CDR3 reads CASSQVRGAYEQYF. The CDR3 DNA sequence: TGTGCCAGCAGCCAAGTCCGAGGGGCCTACGAGCAGTACTTC.

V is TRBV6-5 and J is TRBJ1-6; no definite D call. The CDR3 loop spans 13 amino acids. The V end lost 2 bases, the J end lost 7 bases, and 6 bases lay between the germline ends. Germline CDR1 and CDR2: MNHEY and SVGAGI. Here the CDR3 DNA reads TGTGCCAGCAGTTACGGGGTAAATTCACCCCTCCACTTT. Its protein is CASSYGVNSPLHF.

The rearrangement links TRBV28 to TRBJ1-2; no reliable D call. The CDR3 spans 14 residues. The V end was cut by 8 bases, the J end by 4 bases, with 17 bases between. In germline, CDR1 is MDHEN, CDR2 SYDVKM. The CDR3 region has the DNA TGTGCCAGCCTCAACCCTGGGTACCGCTATGGCTACACCTTC. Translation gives CASLNPGYRYGYTF.

CDR3 bases: TGTGCCAGCAGTTTAGGGGGACTTTACTACGAGCAGTACTTC. It translates to CASSLGGLYYEQYF. The chain joins TRBV27 to TRBJ2-7; D possibly corresponds to TRBD2 (6 bases). The germline V gene has CDR1 MNHEY and CDR2 SMNVEV (reference sequence). CDR3 size: 14 residues. Trimming pared 2 bases from V and 3 bases from J, leaving 11 bases between.

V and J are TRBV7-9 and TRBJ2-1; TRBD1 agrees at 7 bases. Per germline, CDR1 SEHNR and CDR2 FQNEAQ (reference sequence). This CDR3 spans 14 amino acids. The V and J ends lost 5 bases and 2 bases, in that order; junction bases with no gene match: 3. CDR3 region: CASSQDRAYNEQFF. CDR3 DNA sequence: TGTGCCAGCAGCCAAGACAGGGCCTACAATGAGCAGTTCTTC.

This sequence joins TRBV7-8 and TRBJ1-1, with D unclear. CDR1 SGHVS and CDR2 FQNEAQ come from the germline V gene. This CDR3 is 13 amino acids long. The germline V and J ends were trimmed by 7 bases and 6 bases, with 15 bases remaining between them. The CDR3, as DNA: TGTGCCAGCATCTACTCAAGCGGGGCTGAAGCTTTCTTT. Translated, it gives CASIYSSGAEAFF.

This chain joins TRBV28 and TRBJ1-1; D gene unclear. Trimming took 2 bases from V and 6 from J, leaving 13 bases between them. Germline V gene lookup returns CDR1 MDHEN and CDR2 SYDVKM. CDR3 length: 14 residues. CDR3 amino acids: CASSLTGEVAEAFF. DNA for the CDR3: TGTGCCAGCAGTTTAACCGGGGAAGTGGCTGAAGCTTTCTTT.

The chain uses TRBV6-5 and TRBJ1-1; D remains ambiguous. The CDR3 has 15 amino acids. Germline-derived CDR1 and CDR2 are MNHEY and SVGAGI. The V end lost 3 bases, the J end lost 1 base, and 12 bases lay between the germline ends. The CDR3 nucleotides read TGTGCCAGCAGTTATTTTGGACTCACGAACACTGAAGCTTTCTTT. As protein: CASSYFGLTNTEAFF.

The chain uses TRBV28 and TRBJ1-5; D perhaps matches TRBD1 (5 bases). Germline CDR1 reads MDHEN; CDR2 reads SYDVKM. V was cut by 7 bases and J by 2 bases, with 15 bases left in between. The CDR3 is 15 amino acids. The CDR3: CASTSGMGGNQPQHF. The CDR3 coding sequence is TGTGCCAGCACGTCGGGGATGGGGGGCAATCAGCCCCAGCATTTT.